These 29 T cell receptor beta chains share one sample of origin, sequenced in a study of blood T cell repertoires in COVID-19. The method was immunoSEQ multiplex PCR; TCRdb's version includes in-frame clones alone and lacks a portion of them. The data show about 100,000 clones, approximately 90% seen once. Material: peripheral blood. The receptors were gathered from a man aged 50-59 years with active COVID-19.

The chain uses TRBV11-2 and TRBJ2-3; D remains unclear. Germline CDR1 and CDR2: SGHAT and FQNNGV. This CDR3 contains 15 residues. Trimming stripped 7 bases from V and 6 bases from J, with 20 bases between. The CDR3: CASTESTFTVDTQYF. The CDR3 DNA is TGTGCCAGCACCGAATCCACCTTTACTGTCGATACGCAGTATTTT.

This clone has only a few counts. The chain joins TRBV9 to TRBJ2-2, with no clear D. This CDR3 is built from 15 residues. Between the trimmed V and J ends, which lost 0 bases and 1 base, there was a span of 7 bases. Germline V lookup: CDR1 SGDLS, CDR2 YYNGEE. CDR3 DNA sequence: TGTGCCAGCAGCGTAGGAACGGTGAACACCGGGGAGCTGTTTTTT. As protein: CASSVGTVNTGELFF.

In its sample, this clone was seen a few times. DNA of the CDR3: TGTGCCAGCAGTGAAGCGGGGGGTTGGAAGCCCCAGCATTTT. Amino acid sequence: CASSEAGGWKPQHF. The V and J genes are TRBV6-1 and TRBJ1-5; D perhaps matches TRBD1 (5 bases). From germline, CDR1 is MNHNS and CDR2 SASEGT. The length of the CDR3 is 14 residues. The V end lost 0 bases, the J end lost 8 bases, and 11 bases lay between the germline ends.

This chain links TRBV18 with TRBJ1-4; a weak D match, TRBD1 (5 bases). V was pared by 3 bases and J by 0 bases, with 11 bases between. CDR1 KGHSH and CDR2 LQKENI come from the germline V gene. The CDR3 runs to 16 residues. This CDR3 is CASSPPRVATNEKLFF. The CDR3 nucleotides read TGTGCCAGCTCACCGCCCAGGGTTGCAACTAATGAAAAACTGTTTTTT.

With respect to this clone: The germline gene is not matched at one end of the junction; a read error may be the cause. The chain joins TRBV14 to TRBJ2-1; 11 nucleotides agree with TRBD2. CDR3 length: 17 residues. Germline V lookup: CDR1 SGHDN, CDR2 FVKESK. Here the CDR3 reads CASSQRLAGPSNNEQFF. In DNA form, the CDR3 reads TGTGCCAGCAGCCAAAGACTAGCGGGACCCTCCAACAATGAGCAGTTCTTC.

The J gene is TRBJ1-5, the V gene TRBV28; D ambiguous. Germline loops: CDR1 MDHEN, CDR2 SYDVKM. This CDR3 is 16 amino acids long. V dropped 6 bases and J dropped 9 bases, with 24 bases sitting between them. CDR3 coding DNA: TGTGCCAGCAGCCCCACCTCAACAGTGATCGGCAGGCCCCAGCATTTT. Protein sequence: CASSPTSTVIGRPQHF.

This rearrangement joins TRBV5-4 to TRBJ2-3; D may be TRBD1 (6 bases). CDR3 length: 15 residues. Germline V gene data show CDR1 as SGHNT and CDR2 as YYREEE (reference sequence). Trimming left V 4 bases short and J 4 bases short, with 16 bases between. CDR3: CASSPTWGQSDTQYF. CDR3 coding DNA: TGTGCCAGCAGCCCTACATGGGGGCAGTCAGATACGCAGTATTTT.

As DNA, the CDR3 is TGTGCCAGCAGTTCCCCCCCGGGCGAGCAGTACGTC. Its protein product is CASSSPPGEQYV. This sequence joins TRBV12-3 or TRBV12-4 and TRBJ2-7; the D is unclear. Trimming took 4 bases from V and 6 from J, leaving 10 bases between them. The length of the CDR3 is 12 residues.

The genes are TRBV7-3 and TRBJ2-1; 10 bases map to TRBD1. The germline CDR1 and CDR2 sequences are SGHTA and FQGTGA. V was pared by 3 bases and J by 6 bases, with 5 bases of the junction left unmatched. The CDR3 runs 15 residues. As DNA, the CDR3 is TGTGCCAGCAGCTTTTCAGGGACAGGGGTCAATGAGCAGTTCTTC. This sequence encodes CASSFSGTGVNEQFF.

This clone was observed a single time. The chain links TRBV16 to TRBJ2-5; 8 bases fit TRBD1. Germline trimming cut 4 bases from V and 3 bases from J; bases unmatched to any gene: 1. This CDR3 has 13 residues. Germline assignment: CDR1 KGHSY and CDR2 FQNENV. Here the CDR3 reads CASSLGQEETQYF. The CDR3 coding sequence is TGTGCCAGCAGCCTGGGACAGGAAGAGACCCAGTACTTC.

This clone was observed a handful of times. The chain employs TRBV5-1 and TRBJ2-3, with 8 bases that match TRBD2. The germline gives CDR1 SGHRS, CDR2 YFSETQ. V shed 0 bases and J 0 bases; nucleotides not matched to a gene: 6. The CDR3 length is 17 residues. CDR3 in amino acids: CASSLVPRGGSTDTQYF. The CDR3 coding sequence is TGCGCCAGCAGCTTGGTCCCCCGGGGGGGAAGCACAGATACGCAGTATTTT.

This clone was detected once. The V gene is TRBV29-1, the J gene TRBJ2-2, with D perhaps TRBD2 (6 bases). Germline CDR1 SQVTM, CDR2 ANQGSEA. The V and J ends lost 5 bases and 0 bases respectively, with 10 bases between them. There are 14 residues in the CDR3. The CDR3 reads CSVQDYPNTGELFF. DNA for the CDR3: TGCAGCGTTCAGGACTATCCGAACACCGGGGAGCTGTTTTTT.

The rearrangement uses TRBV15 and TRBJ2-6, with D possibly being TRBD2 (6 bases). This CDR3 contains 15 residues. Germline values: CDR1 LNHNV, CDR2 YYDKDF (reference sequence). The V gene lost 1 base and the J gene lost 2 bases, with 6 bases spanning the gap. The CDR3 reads CATSRGGAGANVLTF. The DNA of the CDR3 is TGTGCCACCAGCAGAGGGGGGGCTGGGGCCAACGTCCTGACTTTC.

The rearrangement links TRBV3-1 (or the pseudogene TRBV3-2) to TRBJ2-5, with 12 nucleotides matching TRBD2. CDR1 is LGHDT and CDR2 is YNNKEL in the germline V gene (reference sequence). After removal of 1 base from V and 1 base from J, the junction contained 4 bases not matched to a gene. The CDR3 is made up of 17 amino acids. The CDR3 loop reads CASSQGRTSGIQETQYF. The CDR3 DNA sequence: TGTGCCAGCAGCCAAGGAAGGACTAGCGGGATCCAAGAGACCCAGTACTTC.

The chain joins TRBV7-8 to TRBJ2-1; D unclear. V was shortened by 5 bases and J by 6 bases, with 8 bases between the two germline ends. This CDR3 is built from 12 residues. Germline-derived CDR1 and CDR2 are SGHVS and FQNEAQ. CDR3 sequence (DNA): TGTGCCAGCAGCCCTCCCCTCAATGAGCAGTTCTTC. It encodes CASSPPLNEQFF.

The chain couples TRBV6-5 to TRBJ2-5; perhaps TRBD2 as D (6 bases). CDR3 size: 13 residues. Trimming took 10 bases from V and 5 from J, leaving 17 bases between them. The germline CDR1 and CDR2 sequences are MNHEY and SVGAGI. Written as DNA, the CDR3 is TGTGCCATAATGGGGGGTGGTGGTGAGACCCAGTACTTC. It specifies CAIMGGGGETQYF.

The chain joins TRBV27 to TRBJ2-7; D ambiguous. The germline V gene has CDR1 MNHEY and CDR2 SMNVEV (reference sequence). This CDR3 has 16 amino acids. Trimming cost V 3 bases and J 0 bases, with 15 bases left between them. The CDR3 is CASSFLNYLSSYEQYV. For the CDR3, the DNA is TGTGCCAGCAGTTTTTTGAACTACCTAAGCTCCTACGAGCAGTACGTC.

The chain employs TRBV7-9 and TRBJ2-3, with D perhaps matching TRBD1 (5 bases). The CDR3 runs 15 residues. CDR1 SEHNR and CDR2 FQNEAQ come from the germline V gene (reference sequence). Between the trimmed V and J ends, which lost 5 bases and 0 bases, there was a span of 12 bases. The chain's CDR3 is CASSPEGASTDTQYF. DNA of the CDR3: TGTGCCAGCAGCCCAGAAGGGGCTAGCACAGATACGCAGTATTTT.

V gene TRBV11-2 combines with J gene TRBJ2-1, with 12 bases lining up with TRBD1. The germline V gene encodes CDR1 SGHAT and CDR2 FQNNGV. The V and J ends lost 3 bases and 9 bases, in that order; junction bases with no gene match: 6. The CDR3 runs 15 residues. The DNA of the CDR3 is TGTGCCAGCAGCTTCGCCGGGACAGGGGGCCCTGAGCAGTTCTTC. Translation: CASSFAGTGGPEQFF.

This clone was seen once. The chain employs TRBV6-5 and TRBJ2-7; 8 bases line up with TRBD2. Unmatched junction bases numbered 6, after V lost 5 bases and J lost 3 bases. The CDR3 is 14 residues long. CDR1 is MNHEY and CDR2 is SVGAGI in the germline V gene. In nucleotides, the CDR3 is TGTGCCAGCAGTCGGGGGGGCCTGTACTACGAGCAGTACTTC. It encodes CASSRGGLYYEQYF.

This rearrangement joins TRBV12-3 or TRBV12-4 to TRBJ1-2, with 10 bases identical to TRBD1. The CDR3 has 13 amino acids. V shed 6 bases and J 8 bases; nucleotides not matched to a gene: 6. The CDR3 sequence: CASRQGTGEGYTF. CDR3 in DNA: TGTGCCAGCAGACAAGGGACAGGGGAGGGCTACACCTTC.

In DNA form, the CDR3 reads TGTGCCAGCAGCCCCCGTGACGGGACTCCTCGTAGAAATGAGCAGTTCTTC. Translated, it gives CASSPRDGTPRRNEQFF. The chain couples TRBV7-9 to TRBJ2-1, with a weak D call TRBD2 (6 bases). Deletions cut 5 bases from V and 7 bases from J, with 24 bases between. There are 17 residues in the CDR3. Germline values: CDR1 SEHNR, CDR2 FQNEAQ (reference sequence).

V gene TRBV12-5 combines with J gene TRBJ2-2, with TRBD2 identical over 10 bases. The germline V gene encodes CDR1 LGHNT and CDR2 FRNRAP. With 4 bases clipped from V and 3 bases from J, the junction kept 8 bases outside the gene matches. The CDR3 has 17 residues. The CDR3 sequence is CASGSSFLAGDTGELFF. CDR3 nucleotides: TGTGCTAGTGGTTCCTCTTTCCTAGCGGGAGACACCGGGGAGCTGTTTTTT. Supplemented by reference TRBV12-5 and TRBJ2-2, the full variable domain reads DARVTQTPRHKVTEMGQEVTMRCQPILGHNTVFWYRQTMMQGLELLAYFRNRAPLDDSGMPKDRFSAEMPDATLATLKIQPSEPRDSAVYFCASGSSFLAGDTGELFFGEGSRLTVL.

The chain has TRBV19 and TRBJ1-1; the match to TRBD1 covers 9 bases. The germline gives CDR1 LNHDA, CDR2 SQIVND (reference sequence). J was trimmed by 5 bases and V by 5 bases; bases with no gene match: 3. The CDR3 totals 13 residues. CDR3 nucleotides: TGTGCCAGTAGTGACAGGGGGGTAACTGAAGCTTTCTTT. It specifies CASSDRGVTEAFF.

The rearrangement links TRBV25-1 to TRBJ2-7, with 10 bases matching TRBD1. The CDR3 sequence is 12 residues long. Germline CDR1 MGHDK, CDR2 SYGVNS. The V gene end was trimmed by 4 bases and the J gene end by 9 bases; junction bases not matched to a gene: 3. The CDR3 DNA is TGTGCCAGCAGTGTGGGGGACAGGGGGCAGTACTTC. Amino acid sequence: CASSVGDRGQYF.

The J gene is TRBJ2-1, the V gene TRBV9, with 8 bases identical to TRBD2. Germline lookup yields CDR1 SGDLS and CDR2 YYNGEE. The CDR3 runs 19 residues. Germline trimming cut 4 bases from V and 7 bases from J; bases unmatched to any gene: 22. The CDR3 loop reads CASSPRRPATSGTWNEQFF. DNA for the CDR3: TGTGCCAGCAGCCCCCGTAGGCCGGCTACTAGCGGAACCTGGAATGAGCAGTTCTTC. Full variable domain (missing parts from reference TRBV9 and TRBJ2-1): DSGVTQTPKHLITATGQRVTLRCSPRSGDLSVYWYQQSLDQGLQFLIQYYNGEERAKGNILERFSAQQFPDLHSELNLSSLELGDSALYFCASSPRRPATSGTWNEQFFGPGTRLTVL.

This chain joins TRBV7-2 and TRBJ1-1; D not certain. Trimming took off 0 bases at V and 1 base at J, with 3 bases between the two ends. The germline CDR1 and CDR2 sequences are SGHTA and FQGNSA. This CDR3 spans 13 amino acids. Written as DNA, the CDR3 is TGTGCCAGCAGCTTAGCCGGGAACACTGAAGCTTTCTTT. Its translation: CASSLAGNTEAFF.

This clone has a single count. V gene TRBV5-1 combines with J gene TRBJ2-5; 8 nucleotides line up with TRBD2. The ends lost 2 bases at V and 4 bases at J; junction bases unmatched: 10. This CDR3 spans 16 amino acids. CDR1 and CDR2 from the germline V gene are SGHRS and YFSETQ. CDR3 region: CASSFNPSGSSETQYF. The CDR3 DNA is TGCGCCAGCAGCTTTAACCCCAGCGGGAGCTCAGAGACCCAGTACTTC.

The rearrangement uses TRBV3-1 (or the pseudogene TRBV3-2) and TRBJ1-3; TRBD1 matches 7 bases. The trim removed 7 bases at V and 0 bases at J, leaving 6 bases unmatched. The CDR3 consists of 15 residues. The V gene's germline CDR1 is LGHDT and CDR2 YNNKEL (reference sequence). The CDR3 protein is CASNLGQNSGNTIYF. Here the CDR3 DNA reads TGTGCCAGCAACCTGGGACAGAACTCTGGAAACACCATATATTTT.